This T cell receptor beta chain derives from a study of blood T cell repertoires in COVID-19. Study-wide context: From the United States, Italy and Spain came samples of acute and convalescent COVID-19. PBMCs, B-cell-depleted T cells, or T cells provided the cDNA or gDNA that made up the material.

In the original workflow: Estimation of nucleated cell counts was performed using reference gene primer amplification. Generated by immunoSEQ multiplex PCR, the TCRdb table keeps only in-frame clones and is missing some. The D gene and trimming were derived from the DNA, and the V and J assignments and clone size from that table. The sample carries 13,000 or so clones, approximately 72% recorded once. V lost 7 bases, J lost 1 base, and 10 bases lay in between. The germline V gene has CDR1 SQVTM and CDR2 ANQGSEA. The CDR3 covers 12 residues. This clone was recorded once. This receptor was taken from a woman aged 80 or over with acute or convalescent COVID-19. Sample: peripheral blood. This chain connects TRBV29-1 to TRBJ1-2; TRBD1 might be the D (5 bases). This CDR3 is CSASGNNYGYTF. The CDR3 DNA is TGCAGCGCCTCAGGGAATAACTATGGCTACACCTTC.